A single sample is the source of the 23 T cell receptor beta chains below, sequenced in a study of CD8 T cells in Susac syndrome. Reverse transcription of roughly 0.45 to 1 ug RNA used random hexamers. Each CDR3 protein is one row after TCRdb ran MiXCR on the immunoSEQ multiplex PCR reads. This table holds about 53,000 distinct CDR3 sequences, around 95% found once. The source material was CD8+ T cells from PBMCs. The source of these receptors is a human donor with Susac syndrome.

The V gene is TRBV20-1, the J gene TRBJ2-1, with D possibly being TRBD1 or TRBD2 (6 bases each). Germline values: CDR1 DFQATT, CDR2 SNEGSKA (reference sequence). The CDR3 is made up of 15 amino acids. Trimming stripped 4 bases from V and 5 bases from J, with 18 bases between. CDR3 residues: CSATTWGAGNNEQFF. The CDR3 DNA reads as TGCAGTGCTACCACCTGGGGGGCTGGCAACAATGAGCAGTTCTTC.

This CDR3 is CASSLSGLSTDTQYF. DNA for the CDR3: TGTGCCAGCAGCCTGTCAGGCCTTAGCACAGATACGCAGTATTTT. The chain couples TRBV6-2 or TRBV6-3 to TRBJ2-3; D is unclear. V was clipped by 6 bases and J by 0 bases, with 13 bases between them. Germline V CDR1 and CDR2: MNHEY, SVGEGT. The CDR3 runs to 15 residues.

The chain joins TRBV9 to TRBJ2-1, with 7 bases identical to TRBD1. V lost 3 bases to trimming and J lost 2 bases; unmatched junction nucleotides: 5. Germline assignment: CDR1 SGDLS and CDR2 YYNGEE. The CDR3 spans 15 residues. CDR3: CASSARQGTYNEQFF. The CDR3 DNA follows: TGTGCCAGCAGCGCTCGACAGGGAACCTACAATGAGCAGTTCTTC.

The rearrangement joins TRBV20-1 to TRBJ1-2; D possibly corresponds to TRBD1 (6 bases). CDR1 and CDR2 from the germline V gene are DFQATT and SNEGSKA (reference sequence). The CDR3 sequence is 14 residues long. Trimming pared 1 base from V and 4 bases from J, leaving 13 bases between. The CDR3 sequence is CSARASTGGYGYTF. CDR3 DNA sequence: TGCAGTGCTAGAGCCTCGACAGGTGGCTATGGCTACACCTTC.

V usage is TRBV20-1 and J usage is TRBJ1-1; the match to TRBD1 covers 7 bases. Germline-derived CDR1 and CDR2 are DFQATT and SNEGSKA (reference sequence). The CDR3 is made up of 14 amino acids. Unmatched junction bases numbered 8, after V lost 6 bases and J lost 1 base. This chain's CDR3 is CSAPDREANTEAFF. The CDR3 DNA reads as TGCAGTGCCCCCGACAGGGAGGCGAACACTGAAGCTTTCTTT.

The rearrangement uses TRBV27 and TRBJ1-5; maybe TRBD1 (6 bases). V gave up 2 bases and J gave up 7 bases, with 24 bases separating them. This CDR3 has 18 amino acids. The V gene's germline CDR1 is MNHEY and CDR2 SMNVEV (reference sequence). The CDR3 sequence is CASSLDFAAGASEQPQHF. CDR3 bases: TGTGCCAGCAGTTTAGATTTCGCGGCAGGGGCGTCTGAACAGCCCCAGCATTTT.

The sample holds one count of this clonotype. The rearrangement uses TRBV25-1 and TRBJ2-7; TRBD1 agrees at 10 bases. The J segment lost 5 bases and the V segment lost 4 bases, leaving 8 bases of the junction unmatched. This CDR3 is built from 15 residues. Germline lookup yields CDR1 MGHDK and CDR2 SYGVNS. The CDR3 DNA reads TGTGCCAGCAGTGTAGACAGGGGGCGCACCCACGAGCAGTACTTC. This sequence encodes CASSVDRGRTHEQYF.

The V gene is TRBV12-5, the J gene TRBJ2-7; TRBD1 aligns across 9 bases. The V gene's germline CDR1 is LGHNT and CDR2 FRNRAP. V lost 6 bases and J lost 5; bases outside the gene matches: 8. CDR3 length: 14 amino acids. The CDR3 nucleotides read TGTGCTAGTGGGCAGACAGGGGGTAGAGACGAGCAGTACTTC. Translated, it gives CASGQTGGRDEQYF.

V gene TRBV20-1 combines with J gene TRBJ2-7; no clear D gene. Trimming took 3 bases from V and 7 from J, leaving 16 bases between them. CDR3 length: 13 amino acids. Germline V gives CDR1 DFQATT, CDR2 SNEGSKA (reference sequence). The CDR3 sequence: CSARPISSREQYF. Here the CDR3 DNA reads TGCAGTGCTAGGCCGATAAGTTCTCGGGAGCAGTACTTC.

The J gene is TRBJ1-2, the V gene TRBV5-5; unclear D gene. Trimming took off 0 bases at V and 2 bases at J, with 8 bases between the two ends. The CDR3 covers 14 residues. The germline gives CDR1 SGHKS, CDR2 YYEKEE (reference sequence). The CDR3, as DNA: TGTGCCAGCAGCTTGGCGCAGACGAACTATGGCTACACCTTC. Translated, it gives CASSLAQTNYGYTF.

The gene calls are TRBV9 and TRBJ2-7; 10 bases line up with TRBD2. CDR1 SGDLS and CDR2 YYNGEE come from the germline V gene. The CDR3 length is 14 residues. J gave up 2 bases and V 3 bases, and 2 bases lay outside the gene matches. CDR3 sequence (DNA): TGTGCCAGCAGCGCCGGGACTAGCGCCTACGAGCAGTACTTC. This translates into CASSAGTSAYEQYF.

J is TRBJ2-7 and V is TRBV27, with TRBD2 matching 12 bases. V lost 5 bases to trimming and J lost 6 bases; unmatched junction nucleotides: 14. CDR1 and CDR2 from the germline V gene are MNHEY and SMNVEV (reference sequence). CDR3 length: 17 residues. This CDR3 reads CASSKLAGGPPYAEQYF. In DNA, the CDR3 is TGTGCCAGCAGTAAACTAGCGGGGGGACCCCCTTACGCCGAGCAGTACTTC.

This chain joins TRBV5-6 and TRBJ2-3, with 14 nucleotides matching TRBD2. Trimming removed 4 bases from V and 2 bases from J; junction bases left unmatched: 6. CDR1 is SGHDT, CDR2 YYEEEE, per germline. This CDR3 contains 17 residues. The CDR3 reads CASSEGLAGAYTDTQYF. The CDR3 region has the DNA TGTGCCAGCAGCGAGGGACTAGCGGGGGCCTACACAGATACGCAGTATTTT.

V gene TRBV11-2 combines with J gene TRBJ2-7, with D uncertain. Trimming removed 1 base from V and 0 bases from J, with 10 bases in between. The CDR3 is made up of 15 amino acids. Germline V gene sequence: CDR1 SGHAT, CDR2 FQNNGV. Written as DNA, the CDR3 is TGTGCCAGCAGCTTAGGGAGTGGGTCCTCCTACGAGCAGTACTTC. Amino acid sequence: CASSLGSGSSYEQYF.

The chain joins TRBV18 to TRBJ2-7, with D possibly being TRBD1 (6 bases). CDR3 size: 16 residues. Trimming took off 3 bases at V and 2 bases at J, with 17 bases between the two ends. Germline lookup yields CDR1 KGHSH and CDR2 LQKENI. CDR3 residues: CASSPPLRTDTYEQYF. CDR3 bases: TGTGCCAGCTCACCGCCACTCCGGACAGATACCTACGAGCAGTACTTC.

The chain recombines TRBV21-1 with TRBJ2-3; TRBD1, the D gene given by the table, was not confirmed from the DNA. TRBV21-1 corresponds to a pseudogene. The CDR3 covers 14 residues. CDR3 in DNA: TGTGCCAGCAGCAAATCCAGGGGCCCAGATACGCAGTATTTT. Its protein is CASSKSRGPDTQYF.

The CDR3 here is CASSPQPGFSYEQYF. CDR3 bases: TGTGCCAGCTCACCACAACCGGGCTTCTCCTACGAGCAGTACTTC. The chain combines TRBV18 with TRBJ2-7; D ambiguous. Germline loops: CDR1 KGHSH, CDR2 LQKENI. With 1 base removed from V and 0 bases from J, the gap between germline ends came to 10 bases. The CDR3 runs 15 residues.

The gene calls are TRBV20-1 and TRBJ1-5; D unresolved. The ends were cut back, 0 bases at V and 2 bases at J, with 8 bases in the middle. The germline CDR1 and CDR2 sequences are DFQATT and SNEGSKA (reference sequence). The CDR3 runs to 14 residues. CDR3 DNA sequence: TGCAGTGCTAGAGATTATTCCGGCAATCAGCCCCAGCATTTT. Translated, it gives CSARDYSGNQPQHF.

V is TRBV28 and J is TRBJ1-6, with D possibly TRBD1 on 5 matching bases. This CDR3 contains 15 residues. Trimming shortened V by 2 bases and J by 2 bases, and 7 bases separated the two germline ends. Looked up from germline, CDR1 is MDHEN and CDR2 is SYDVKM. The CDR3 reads CASSLGGTYNSPLHF. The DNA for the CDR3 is TGTGCCAGCAGTTTAGGGGGGACCTATAATTCACCCCTCCACTTT. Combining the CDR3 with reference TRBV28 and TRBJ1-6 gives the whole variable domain DVKVTQSSRYLVKRTGEKVFLECVQDMDHENMFWYRQDPGLGLRLIYFSYDVKMKEKGDIPEGYSVSREKKERFSLILESASTNQTSMYLCASSLGGTYNSPLHFGNGTRLTVT.

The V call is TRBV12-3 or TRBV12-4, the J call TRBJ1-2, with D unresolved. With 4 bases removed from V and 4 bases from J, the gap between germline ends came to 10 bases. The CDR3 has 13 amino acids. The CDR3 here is CASSWTESYGYTF. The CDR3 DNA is TGTGCCAGCAGTTGGACGGAGTCCTATGGCTACACCTTC.

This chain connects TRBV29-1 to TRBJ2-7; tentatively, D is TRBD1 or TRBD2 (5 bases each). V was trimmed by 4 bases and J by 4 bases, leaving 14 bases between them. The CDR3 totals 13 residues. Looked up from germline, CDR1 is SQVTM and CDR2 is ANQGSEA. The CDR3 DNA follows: TGCAGCGTTGTATTGTCCAGGGAGTACGAGCAGTACTTC. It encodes CSVVLSREYEQYF.

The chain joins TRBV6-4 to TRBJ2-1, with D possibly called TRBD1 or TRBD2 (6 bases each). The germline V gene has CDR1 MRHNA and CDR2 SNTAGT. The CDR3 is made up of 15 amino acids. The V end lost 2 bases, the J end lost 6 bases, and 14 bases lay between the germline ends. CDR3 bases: TGTGCCAGCAGTGACGTGGGGGGCTCAGGCAATGAGCAGTTCTTC. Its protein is CASSDVGGSGNEQFF.

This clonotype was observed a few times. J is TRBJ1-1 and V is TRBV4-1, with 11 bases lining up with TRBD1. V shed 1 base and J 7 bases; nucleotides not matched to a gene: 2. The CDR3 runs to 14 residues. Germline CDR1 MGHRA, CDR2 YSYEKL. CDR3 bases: TGCGCCAGCAGCCAAGCGGACAGGGGGCTTGAAGCTTTCTTT. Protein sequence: CASSQADRGLEAFF.